The source of this TCR beta chain is a study of human T cells and chemical hapten exposure (dated by TCRdb to the early 2020s). Describing the broader study: For sensitization, 2% DPC in acetone was applied to a roughly 2 cm by roughly 2 cm area of upper inner arm skin. Patch testing on the upper back used Finn chambers containing 0.01% DPC, with scoring done after 6 days according to International Contact Dermatitis Research Group standards. Libraries were combined into a pool for sequencing, and differences in TCR yield between samples came mainly from small differences in library volumes within the pool. For TCR sequencing, blood came from 25 to 35 alopecia patients at anywhere from one to four time points (pre-sensitization, 2, 6 and 24 weeks). Throughout the study period of approximately 23 weeks, patients also received therapeutic DPC doses to the scalp every week. Patient blood was sampled pre-sensitization (week 0) and at 2, 6 and about 24 weeks after DPC sensitization. In alopecia patients, the study followed how the peripheral blood TCR repertoire changed in vivo over primary and secondary sensitization to diphenylcyclopropenone (DPC), a hapten. The patient cohort, mostly female, included alopecia areata with under or over 50% scalp involvement, alopecia totalis and alopecia universalis. Points the paper makes about the study in general: All patients had alopecia, a presumed autoimmune disease, so their immune response might differ from that of healthy individuals. Repeated subsampling changed both the strength of the expansion versus patch-test correlation and the threshold at which the correlation became significant. Compared with pre-sensitization or healthy control sets, expanded TCRs formed significantly more large CDR3 similarity clusters, which is consistent with antigen-driven responses. The number of PT1 expanded TCRs positively correlated with patch test score, significant at thresholds 8, 16 and 32 but not 4. The number of TCRs above 1 in 1000 frequency did not change with DPC sensitization; there was no evidence of global repertoire structure alterations.

The time point label for this specimen denotes: patch test 1, 2 weeks after DPC sensitization. The sample's treatment or condition, from its label and the paper: therapeutic diphenylcyclopropenone sensitization with weekly scalp DPC. At each patch-test visit, blood was drawn before the patch test was applied. Patients were considered eligible if aged 18 to 70, diagnosed with alopecia and deemed suitable for DPC therapy, and patients were excluded if pregnant. Total RNA was extracted from unfractionated whole blood that had been collected in Tempus Blood RNA tubes. Deletion took 4 bases off V and 2 bases off J, with a span of 7 bases between the germline ends. CDR1 and CDR2, per the germline V gene, are SGDLS and YYNGEE. Including the terminal cysteine and phenylalanine, the CDR3 comprises 13 residues. Of the read, only the CDR3 DNA is kept; its 39 bases are in frame from base 1. The library was generated by RACE. The data were produced on a NextSeq 500. During library preparation, unique molecular identifiers were attached to individual cDNA molecules so that TCRs could be counted quantitatively and reproducibly. From each blood RNA sample, both TCR alpha and TCR beta chains were sequenced. Concerning the study's data processing: Samples had a median of roughly 99,000 TCRs, with a range from roughly 20,000 to 700,000. V, J and CDR3 annotation of the TCR reads was carried out using the Decombinator software suite. Every sample was subsampled to the same number of TCRs (28,000) for the PS versus PT1 abundance plots. Expanded TCRs were defined as absent before sensitization and observed at least eight times at the 2-week time point. TCRdb trimmed public reads at Q25 via fastp, called clones via MiXCR and kept in-frame beta chains. CDR3 protein sequences are deduplicated, and each keeps its most common genes and DNA. These V and J calls originate from TCRdb's pipeline instead of the authors' own analysis. This sample comprises some 180,000 distinct CDR3 sequences, around 20% of them detected only once. The top ten clonotypes cover over 6.5% of the sample.

In its sample, this clonotype was seen a few times. Its recognized antigen is unknown. No base quality information exists; no much larger clone differs at one position. Rearrangement joined TRBV9 to TRBJ2-1; a tentative D call is TRBD2 (5 bases match). The specimen was whole blood, collected in connection with sensitization to the hapten diphenylcyclopropenone (DPC). This TCR derives from a woman between 50 and 59 years old with alopecia areata. Some clones in this sample may be carry-over from other donors' samples. This receptor has the CDR3 CASSLTTYNEQFF. The DNA sequence is TGTGCCAGCAGCCTGACTACCTACAATGAGCAGTTCTTC. Reference TRBV9 and TRBJ2-1 proteins supply the regions before and after the CDR3; the full variable domain is: DSGVTQTPKHLITATGQRVTLRCSPRSGDLSVYWYQQSLDQGLQFLIQYYNGEERAKGNILERFSAQQFPDLHSELNLSSLELGDSALYFCASSLTTYNEQFFGPGTRLTVL.